This TCR beta chain derives from a study of cytomegalovirus exposure and HLA in healthy donors. Study-level findings and limits: CMV serostatus was the only recorded immune exposure for donors. Later on, an analysis tied some 17,000 TCR beta sequences to HLA alleles at 0.05 false discovery rate. Associated with cytomegalovirus, according to the listing, were approximately 160 TCR beta chains.

As to this clone: Antigen: not known.

Healthy people donating bone marrow made up the donors. V was shortened by 5 bases and J by 3 bases, with 9 bases between the two germline ends. This CDR3 is built from 13 residues. CDR1 SGHVS and CDR2 FQNEAQ come from the germline V gene. Both 60 Vbeta primers and 13 Jbeta primers went into the PCR. Measured with immunoSEQ multiplex PCR; TCRdb has only the in-frame clones, and not every one. The data hold fewer than 80,000 clones, with less than 85% observed a single time. Sequenced sample: PBMCs. The receptor's source is a woman in her thirties in good health and CMV-seronegative. This chain joins TRBV7-8 and TRBJ2-3; D ambiguous. Here the CDR3 reads CASSPRRTDTQYF. DNA for the CDR3: TGTGCCAGCAGCCCTCGCAGGACAGATACGCAGTATTTT. Looking up the rest from reference TRBV7-8 and TRBJ2-3 gives the full variable domain: GAGVSQSPRYKVAKRGQDVALRCDPISGHVSLFWYQQALGQGPEFLTYFQNEAQLDKSGLPSDRFFAERPEGSVSTLKIQRTQQEDSAVYLCASSPRRTDTQYFGPGTRLTVL.